This T cell receptor (beta chain) was identified during a study of blood T cell repertoires in COVID-19. Study-wide background: Samples representing acute and convalescent COVID-19 were sourced from the United States, Italy and Spain.

Some clones are missing from TCRdb's copy, which holds only in-frame ones; the method was immunoSEQ multiplex PCR. Of about 160,000 clones in the sample, approximately 90% were seen once. The length of the CDR3 is 15 residues. J was trimmed by 6 bases and V by 4 bases; bases with no gene match: 5. Germline CDR1 is SEHNR and CDR2 is FQNEAQ (reference sequence). The chain combines TRBV7-9 with TRBJ1-4, with 10 bases fitting TRBD1. The source material was peripheral blood. The receptor was derived from a young man with acute or convalescent COVID-19. CDR3 in DNA: TGTGCCAGCAGCTCGACAGGGGGCGGATATGAAAAACTGTTTTTT. Amino acids: CASSSTGGGYEKLFF.